Listed here are 26 T cell receptor beta chains from one sample, sequenced in a study of T cells in Graves' hyperthyroidism and ophthalmopathy. Researchers amplified the TCR beta CDR3 regions from RNA transcripts. Primed by the HTBI set, a first-round RT-PCR was run on the TCR CDR3. Each CDR3 protein gets one entry after TCRdb re-called the multiplex PCR reads with MiXCR. The table includes over 450,000 distinct CDR3 sequences, approximately 15% detected once. Sequenced sample: blood. Every receptor here comes from a woman younger than 35 with Graves' hyperthyroidism.

This clonotype was detected a few times. This chain's CDR3 is CASSVATSWTGAGNTIYF. In DNA, the CDR3 is TGTGCCAGCAGCGTAGCTACATCGTGGACAGGGGCCGGAAACACCATATATTTT. The genes are TRBV9 and TRBJ1-3; 9 bases agree with TRBD1. The CDR3 has 18 amino acids. CDR1 is SGDLS, CDR2 YYNGEE, per germline. The V gene end was trimmed by 0 bases and the J gene end by 4 bases; junction bases not matched to a gene: 11.

At least ten counts were recorded for this clonotype. This chain uses TRBV11-2 with TRBJ2-7; 12 bases match TRBD2. V lost 4 bases and J lost 7; bases outside the gene matches: 11. The CDR3 extends over 16 amino acids. Germline loops: CDR1 SGHAT, CDR2 FQNNGV. CDR3 sequence (DNA): TGTGCCAGCAGCTCGCTAGCGGGAGGGCTAGGAAGGGAGCAGTACGTC. The encoded protein is CASSSLAGGLGREQYV.

In this sample, this clonotype turned up many times. The rearrangement joins TRBV7-3 to TRBJ2-1, with 10 bases fitting TRBD2. The CDR3 covers 18 residues. Germline V gene data show CDR1 as SGHTA and CDR2 as FQGTGA. The ends lost 0 bases at V and 13 bases at J; junction bases unmatched: 18. This CDR3 reads CASSLTGPMTASGSSQFF. For the CDR3, the DNA is TGTGCCAGCAGCTTAACCGGTCCGATGACGGCTAGCGGGAGTAGTCAGTTCTTC.

This clonotype was observed many times. The gene calls are TRBV12-5 and TRBJ1-1, with TRBD1 as a possible D gene (6 bases). The length of the CDR3 is 14 residues. Germline loops: CDR1 LGHNT, CDR2 FRNRAP. Trimming cost V 2 bases and J 1 base, with 8 bases left between them. CDR3 DNA: TGTGCTAGTGGTTTGACAGGGTCGAACACTGAAGCTTTCTTT. This codes for CASGLTGSNTEAFF. The entire variable domain, with the rest obtained from reference TRBV12-5 and TRBJ1-1, is as follows: DARVTQTPRHKVTEMGQEVTMRCQPILGHNTVFWYRQTMMQGLELLAYFRNRAPLDDSGMPKDRFSAEMPDATLATLKIQPSEPRDSAVYFCASGLTGSNTEAFFGQGTRLTVV.

The count of this clonotype is one. The chain links TRBV12-3 or TRBV12-4 to TRBJ2-2; D possibly corresponds to TRBD1 (6 bases). V dropped 6 bases and J dropped 9 bases, with 20 bases sitting between them. The CDR3 loop spans 15 amino acids. CDR3 loop: CASSPMTGPGRELFF. The CDR3 bases are TGTGCCAGCAGCCCAATGACAGGCCCGGGGCGGGAGCTGTTTTTT.

This clonotype was seen ten or more times. V usage is TRBV19 and J usage is TRBJ1-1, with D perhaps TRBD1 (5 bases). CDR1 is LNHDA, CDR2 SQIVND, per germline (reference sequence). The CDR3 has 17 amino acids. Trimming removed 3 bases at V and 1 base at J, with 18 bases between. DNA for the CDR3: TGTGCCAGTAGTATTCTCGGGTTAAGGGGCGAGAACACTGAAGCTTTCTTT. It yields the protein CASSILGLRGENTEAFF.

V usage is TRBV5-6 and J usage is TRBJ1-5; possible D gene TRBD1, 6 bases. Trimming shortened V by 1 base and J by 1 base, and 9 bases separated the two germline ends. Germline lookup yields CDR1 SGHDT and CDR2 YYEEEE. The CDR3 covers 15 residues. The CDR3 protein is CASSLTGISNQPQHF. The CDR3, as DNA: TGTGCCAGCAGCTTGACAGGGATAAGCAATCAGCCCCAGCATTTT. Supplemented by reference TRBV5-6 and TRBJ1-5, the full variable domain reads DAGVTQSPTHLIKTRGQQVTLRCSPKSGHDTVSWYQQALGQGPQFIFQYYEEEERQRGNFPDRFSGHQFPNYSSELNVNALLLGDSALYLCASSLTGISNQPQHFGDGTRLSIL.

This clonotype was seen many times. The CDR3 DNA reads TGTGCCAGCAGCGTCGGGGGAGGGACCGGGGAGCTGTTTTTT. Its protein product is CASSVGGGTGELFF. This sequence joins TRBV9 and TRBJ2-2, with 7 bases aligning to TRBD2. Losses at the gene ends were 2 bases for V and 5 bases for J; bases not matched to a gene: 3. The CDR3 loop spans 14 amino acids. Germline V gives CDR1 SGDLS, CDR2 YYNGEE.

A few counts support this clonotype. This chain connects TRBV7-9 to TRBJ2-5; 10 bases are shared with TRBD2. The V and J ends lost 2 bases and 5 bases, in that order; junction bases with no gene match: 14. This CDR3 is built from 18 residues. Germline CDR1 SEHNR, CDR2 FQNEAQ (reference sequence). The CDR3 nucleotides are TGTGCCAGCAGCTTATGCCGAGGACTAGCGGCCTTTTGGGAGACCCAGTACTTC. Amino acids: CASSLCRGLAAFWETQYF.

This clonotype was observed once. This may arise from a read error, as a much more abundant clone is one base away. V usage is TRBV7-9 and J usage is TRBJ2-3; D uncertain. CDR1 is SEHNR and CDR2 is FQNEAQ in the germline V gene (reference sequence). This CDR3 has 14 residues. Trimming removed 9 bases at V and 0 bases at J, with 13 bases between. This chain's CDR3 is CARTGRISTDTQYF. The CDR3 DNA reads as TGTGCCAGAACCGGACGGATTAGCACAGATACGCAGTATTTT. The whole variable domain, filled in from reference TRBV7-9 and TRBJ2-3, reads DTGVSQNPRHKITKRGQNVTFRCDPISEHNRLYWYRQTLGQGPEFLTYFQNEAQLEKSRLLSDRFSAERPKGSFSTLEIQRTEQGDSAMYLCARTGRISTDTQYFGPGTRLTVL.

This chain joins TRBV5-4 and TRBJ1-5; maybe TRBD1 (6 bases). Per the germline V gene, CDR1 is SGHNT and CDR2 is YYREEE (reference sequence). CDR3 length: 16 residues. V lost 3 bases and J 0 bases, leaving 13 bases between the germline ends. The DNA of the CDR3 is TGTGCCAGCAGCTCTCCAGGGGACCCTAGCAATCAGCCCCAGCATTTT. It codes for CASSSPGDPSNQPQHF.

This clonotype was counted ten times or more. The J gene is TRBJ2-7, the V gene TRBV7-8; no clear D. Between the trimmed V and J ends, which lost 5 bases and 4 bases, there was a span of 15 bases. The CDR3 runs 14 residues. Per germline, CDR1 SGHVS and CDR2 FQNEAQ. The chain's CDR3 is CASSATDKAYEQYV. The CDR3, as DNA: TGTGCCAGCAGCGCAACTGACAAAGCTTACGAGCAGTACGTC.

The table lists this clonotype with many counts. The chain links TRBV5-5 to TRBJ1-1, with D possibly matching TRBD1 (6 bases). V was cut by 5 bases and J by 3 bases, with 17 bases left in between. The CDR3 totals 15 residues. Germline V gene data show CDR1 as SGHKS and CDR2 as YYEKEE (reference sequence). CDR3 coding DNA: TGTGCCAGCAGATATCGGGGGGCCGGGGACACTGAAGCTTTCTTT. Translated: CASRYRGAGDTEAFF. The full variable domain, its missing parts supplied by reference TRBV5-5 and TRBJ1-1, is DAGVTQSPTHLIKTRGQQVTLRCSPISGHKSVSWYQQVLGQGPQFIFQYYEKEERGRGNFPDRFSARQFPNYSSELNVNALLLGDSALYLCASRYRGAGDTEAFFGQGTRLTVV.

Many counts were recorded for this clonotype. V usage is TRBV5-1 and J usage is TRBJ1-4; unclear D gene. V lost 6 bases to trimming and J lost 1 base, with 7 bases between them. The CDR3 spans 13 residues. Germline V gene lookup returns CDR1 SGHRS and CDR2 YFSETQ. The CDR3 sequence: CASKMVTNEKLFF. In nucleotides, the CDR3 is TGCGCCAGCAAAATGGTAACTAATGAAAAACTGTTTTTT.

This clonotype has at least ten counts. The chain links TRBV10-3 to TRBJ2-5; tentative D call: TRBD1 (5 bases). Between the trimmed V and J ends, which lost 3 bases and 5 bases, there was a span of 19 bases. CDR1 is ENHRY and CDR2 is SYGVKD in the germline V gene. The length of the CDR3 is 16 residues. CDR3 sequence reads: CAISEIGDLLRETQYF. The DNA for the CDR3 is TGTGCCATCAGTGAAATAGGGGATCTTCTGCGGGAGACCCAGTACTTC.

The table lists this clonotype with many counts. This chain uses TRBV10-2 with TRBJ2-1, with 10 bases matching TRBD2. CDR1 and CDR2 (germline): WSHSY, SAAADI. The CDR3 contains 17 residues. V was pared by 4 bases and J by 6 bases, with 12 bases of the junction left unmatched. CDR3 sequence (DNA): TGCGCCAGCAGTGCCCCCGCGGTAGCGGGAGGTGGCAATGAGCAGTTCTTC. Amino acids: CASSAPAVAGGGNEQFF.

This clonotype occurred many times. The J gene is TRBJ2-1, the V gene TRBV27; TRBD2 matches at 10 bases. The V segment lost 7 bases and the J segment 7 bases; nucleotides outside the gene matches: 10. CDR3 length equals 15 residues. Looked up from germline, CDR1 is MNHEY and CDR2 is SMNVEV (reference sequence). The DNA for the CDR3 is TGTGCCAGCAACCTAGCGGGAGCTCTGAGGAATGAGCAGTTCTTC. Its protein is CASNLAGALRNEQFF.

V gene TRBV6-1 combines with J gene TRBJ1-6; 8 bases agree with TRBD1. Germline V gene data show CDR1 as MNHNS and CDR2 as SASEGT. This CDR3 has 16 residues. V shed 5 bases and J 3 bases; nucleotides not matched to a gene: 6. Here the CDR3 reads CASSLQGVLYNSPLHF. DNA of the CDR3: TGTGCCAGCAGTTTACAGGGGGTCCTCTATAATTCACCCCTCCACTTT.

This clonotype was counted ten times or more. The chain carries TRBV3-1 and TRBJ2-2, with 9 positions matching TRBD1. This CDR3 comprises 17 residues. CDR1 and CDR2 from the germline V gene are LGHDT and YNNKEL (reference sequence). Trimming at V came to 1 base and at J to 6 bases, leaving 9 bases not matched to a gene. Written as DNA, the CDR3 is TGTGCCAGCAGCCAAGGCCTCCGGGACAGGGCCTCCGGGGAGCTGTTTTTT. It specifies CASSQGLRDRASGELFF. Filled out from reference TRBV3-1 and TRBJ2-2, the complete variable domain reads DTAVSQTPKYLVTQMGNDKSIKCEQNLGHDTMYWYKQDSKKFLKIMFSYNNKELIINETVPNRFSPKSPDKAHLNLHINSLELGDSAVYFCASSQGLRDRASGELFFGEGSRLTVL.

The chain recombines TRBV19 with TRBJ2-1, with 8 bases fitting TRBD2. CDR3 length: 12 residues. Germline CDR1 and CDR2: LNHDA and SQIVND (reference sequence). With 6 bases clipped from V and 8 bases from J, the junction kept 3 bases outside the gene matches. CDR3 bases: TGTGCCAGTAGATCAGCGGGAGATGAGCAGTTCTTC. Residues: CASRSAGDEQFF.

The chain couples TRBV11-2 to TRBJ2-7; either TRBD1 or TRBD2 may supply D (5 bases each). The end of the DNA aligns better with TRBJ2-1, so the J call may be wrong. Germline V CDR1 and CDR2: SGHAT, FQNNGV. The CDR3 is 15 amino acids. This chain's CDR3 is CASSPTPGRHYEQFF. The DNA of the CDR3 is TGTGCCAGCAGCCCGACCCCGGGACGGCACTACGAGCAGTTCTTC.

The V gene is TRBV3-1, the J gene TRBJ2-3; D uncertain. The V end was cut by 5 bases, the J end by 4 bases, with 10 bases between. Per the germline V gene, CDR1 is LGHDT and CDR2 is YNNKEL (reference sequence). The length of the CDR3 is 13 residues. The CDR3 DNA sequence: TGTGCCAGCAGCTCCGACTTCGCAGATACGCAGTATTTT. Amino acid sequence: CASSSDFADTQYF.

This clonotype was detected many times. The chain recombines TRBV12-3 or TRBV12-4 with TRBJ1-2; 7 bases map to TRBD1. This CDR3 region has 14 residues. V trimming: 6 bases; J trimming: 5 bases; junction bases outside the gene matches: 9. The CDR3 region is CASRGGQAYYGYTF. The DNA for the CDR3 is TGTGCCAGCAGGGGCGGACAGGCTTATTATGGCTACACCTTC.

Ten or more counts support this clonotype. J is TRBJ2-3 and V is TRBV5-1; tentatively, D is TRBD1 or TRBD2 (5 bases each). This CDR3 comprises 16 residues. Germline values: CDR1 SGHRS, CDR2 YFSETQ. Trimming pared 3 bases from V and 0 bases from J, leaving 14 bases between. The CDR3 nucleotides are TGCGCCAGCAGCTCTGGGACGGCAGCTAGCACAGATACGCAGTATTTT. Protein product: CASSSGTAASTDTQYF.

This clonotype was found many times. The gene calls are TRBV2 and TRBJ2-7; possibly TRBD2 for D (6 bases). V lost 7 bases, J lost 6 bases, and 16 bases lay in between. Germline V gene data show CDR1 as SNHLY and CDR2 as FYNNEI. CDR3 length: 13 amino acids. CDR3 residues: CASTSGHRSEQYF. CDR3 sequence (DNA): TGTGCCAGCACAAGCGGGCATCGCTCCGAGCAGTACTTC.

The chain is built from TRBV20-1 and TRBJ1-2, with D possibly being TRBD1 (5 bases). Germline V gives CDR1 DFQATT, CDR2 SNEGSKA (reference sequence). The germline V and J ends were trimmed by 5 bases and 5 bases, with 18 bases remaining between them. CDR3 length: 14 residues. CDR3 in amino acids: CSAPWAREAYGYTF. For the CDR3, the DNA is TGCAGTGCTCCCTGGGCCAGGGAAGCATATGGCTACACCTTC.